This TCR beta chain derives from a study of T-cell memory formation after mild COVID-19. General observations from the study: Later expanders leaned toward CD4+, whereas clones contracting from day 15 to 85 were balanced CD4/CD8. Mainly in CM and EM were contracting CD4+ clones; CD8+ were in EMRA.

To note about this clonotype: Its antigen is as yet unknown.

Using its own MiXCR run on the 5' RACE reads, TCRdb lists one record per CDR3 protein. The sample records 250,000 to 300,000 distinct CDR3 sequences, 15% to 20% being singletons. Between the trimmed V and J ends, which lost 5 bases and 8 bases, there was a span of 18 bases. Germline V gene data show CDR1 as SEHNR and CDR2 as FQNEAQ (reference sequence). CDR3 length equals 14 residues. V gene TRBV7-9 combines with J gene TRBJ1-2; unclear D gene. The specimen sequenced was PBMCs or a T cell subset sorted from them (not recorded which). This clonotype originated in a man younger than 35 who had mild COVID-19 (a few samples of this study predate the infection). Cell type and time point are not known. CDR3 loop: CASSIGPTTGGYTF. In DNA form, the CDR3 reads TGTGCCAGCAGCATCGGACCCACGACGGGCGGCTACACCTTC.